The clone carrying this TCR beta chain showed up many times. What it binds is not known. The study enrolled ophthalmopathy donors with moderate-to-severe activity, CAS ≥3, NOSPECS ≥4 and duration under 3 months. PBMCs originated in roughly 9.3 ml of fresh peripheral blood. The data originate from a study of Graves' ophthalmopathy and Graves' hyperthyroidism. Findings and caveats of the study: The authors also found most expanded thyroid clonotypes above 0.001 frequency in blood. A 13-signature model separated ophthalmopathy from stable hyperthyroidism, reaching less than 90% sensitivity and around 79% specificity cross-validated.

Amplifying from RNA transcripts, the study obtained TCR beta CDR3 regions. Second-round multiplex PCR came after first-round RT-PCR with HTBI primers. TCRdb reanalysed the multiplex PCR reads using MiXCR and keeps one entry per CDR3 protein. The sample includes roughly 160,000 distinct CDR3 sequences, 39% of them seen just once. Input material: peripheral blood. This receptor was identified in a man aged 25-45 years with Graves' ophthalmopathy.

CDR3 protein: CASRMDRTLNQPQHF. The DNA of the CDR3 is TGTGCCAGCAGAATGGACAGGACTCTCAATCAGCCCCAGCATTTT. This chain links TRBV6-5 with TRBJ1-5, with TRBD1 identical over 7 bases. The CDR3 loop spans 15 amino acids. Germline V gene sequence: CDR1 MNHEY, CDR2 SVGAGI. With V trimmed by 6 bases and J by 3 bases, 8 bases remained unmatched.